What follows describes a single TCR beta chain. This record comes from a study of control samples from healthy donors and cancer patients. The germline CDR1 and CDR2 sequences are LNHDA and SQIVND (reference sequence). CDR3 size: 11 residues. The V end lost 7 bases, the J end lost 5 bases, and 8 bases lay between the germline ends. Method: immunoSEQ multiplex PCR; TCRdb's copy keeps in-frame clones and lacks some. The sample yields roughly 130,000 clones, around 96% seen once. The chain recombines TRBV19 with TRBJ1-1; D remains ambiguous. The TCR originated in a man younger than 40 in good health. The sequencing sample was made of blood. CDR3 residues: CASKLGTEAFF. The CDR3 coding sequence is TGTGCCAGTAAACTTGGTACTGAAGCTTTCTTT.